The rows below give T cell receptor beta chains drawn from one sample of a study of metastatic and nonmetastatic thyroid tumors. From the PCR reads, TCRdb re-called clones with MiXCR. The sample lists around 38,000 clones; roughly 27% were seen once. Sequencing was performed on blood. The origin of the receptors is a male donor with papillary thyroid cancer or a benign thyroid nodule (not recorded which). Some clones in this sample may be carry-over from other donors' samples. CDR3s include the opening cysteine and the closing phenylalanine or tryptophan. Each record gives: clone size, V gene, J gene, D gene, CDR3 protein, CDR3 DNA. A D gene is named only where the DNA matches it firmly. Some rows mark clone size as missing; the rest say once, few, many or name a class of expanded clone.

clone_size: NA
v_call: TRBV30
j_call: TRBJ2-2
d_call: NA
cdr3_aa: CAWIVGGAGELFF
cdr3_nt: TGTGCCTGGATTGTAGGAGGTGCCGGGGAGCTGTTTTTT

clone_size: NA
v_call: TRBV7-2
j_call: TRBJ2-7
d_call: TRBD1
cdr3_aa: CASSRGTGSREQYF
cdr3_nt: TGTGCCAGCAGCAGGGGGACAGGGTCTCGAGAGCAGTACTTC

clone_size: NA
v_call: TRBV28
j_call: TRBJ1-2
d_call: TRBD1
cdr3_aa: CASSKTGGGGNYGYTF
cdr3_nt: TGTGCCAGCAGCAAAACAGGGGGCGGTGGAAACTATGGCTACACCTTC

clone_size: NA
v_call: TRBV28
j_call: TRBJ1-2
d_call: NA
cdr3_aa: CASSTGTTLYTMARDF
cdr3_nt: TGTGCCAGCAGCACAGGGACCACCCTATATACTATGGCTAGGGACTTC

clone_size: NA
v_call: TRBV11-2
j_call: TRBJ1-3
d_call: NA
cdr3_aa: CASSLNEGTSGNTIYF
cdr3_nt: TGTGCCAGCAGCTTAAATGAGGGGACCTCTGGAAACACCATATATTTT

clone_size: many
v_call: TRBV2
j_call: TRBJ1-2
d_call: NA
cdr3_aa: CASSDGVGYTF
cdr3_nt: TGTGCCAGCAGTGATGGCGTGGGCTACACCTTC

clone_size: NA
v_call: TRBV11-2
j_call: TRBJ2-3
d_call: NA
cdr3_aa: CASSVTIGRQDMQYF
cdr3_nt: TGTGCCAGCAGCGTGACTATCGGGAGACAAGATATGCAGTATTTT

clone_size: NA
v_call: TRBV28
j_call: TRBJ2-7
d_call: TRBD1
cdr3_aa: CASSLKGQGAYEQYF
cdr3_nt: TGTGCCAGCAGTCTCAAGGGACAGGGGGCGTACGAGCAGTACTTC

clone_size: few
v_call: TRBV20-1
j_call: TRBJ1-6
d_call: NA
cdr3_aa: CHLETPLHF
cdr3_nt: TGCCATCTCGAGACACCCCTCCACTTT

clone_size: many
v_call: TRBV19
j_call: TRBJ2-3
d_call: NA
cdr3_aa: CATQFSASTDTQYF
cdr3_nt: TGTGCCACTCAATTTAGCGCTAGCACAGATACGCAGTATTTT

clone_size: many
v_call: TRBV7-2
j_call: TRBJ2-3
d_call: TRBD2
cdr3_aa: CASSTLAESGQYF
cdr3_nt: TGTGCCAGCAGCACCCTAGCGGAATCGGGGCAGTATTTT

clone_size: few
v_call: TRBV6-2/TRBV6-3
j_call: TRBJ2-3
d_call: NA
cdr3_aa: CASSYGNADTQYF
cdr3_nt: TGTGCCAGCAGTTATGGGAACGCAGATACGCAGTATTTT

clone_size: NA
v_call: TRBV28
j_call: TRBJ2-7
d_call: NA
cdr3_aa: CASLGTPSYEQYF
cdr3_nt: TGTGCCAGCTTGGGGACCCCTAGCTACGAGCAGTACTTC

clone_size: few
v_call: TRBV6-2/TRBV6-3
j_call: TRBJ2-5
d_call: NA
cdr3_aa: CASSYARGQETQYF
cdr3_nt: TGTGCCAGCAGTTACGCGCGTGGCCAAGAGACCCAGTACTTC

clone_size: NA
v_call: TRBV20-1
j_call: TRBJ1-3
d_call: TRBD1
cdr3_aa: CSARAGGENTIYF
cdr3_nt: TGCAGTGCTAGAGCAGGGGGCGAAAACACCATATATTTT

clone_size: many
v_call: TRBV5-5
j_call: TRBJ2-2
d_call: TRBD1
cdr3_aa: CASSLGDRGRGELFF
cdr3_nt: TGTGCCAGCAGCCTGGGGGACAGGGGCCGCGGGGAGCTGTTTTTT

clone_size: NA
v_call: TRBV2
j_call: TRBJ2-5
d_call: NA
cdr3_aa: CASRLNRAKGETQYF
cdr3_nt: TGTGCCAGCAGACTTAACAGGGCCAAAGGGGAGACCCAGTACTTC

clone_size: NA
v_call: TRBV12-3/TRBV12-4
j_call: TRBJ2-7
d_call: NA
cdr3_aa: CASSLAENLAYEQYF
cdr3_nt: TGTGCCAGCAGTTTAGCGGAGAACCTGGCTTACGAGCAGTACTTC

clone_size: NA
v_call: TRBV18
j_call: TRBJ2-3
d_call: TRBD1
cdr3_aa: CASSPRQGPDTQYF
cdr3_nt: TGTGCCAGCTCACCACGACAGGGTCCAGATACGCAGTATTTT

clone_size: many
v_call: TRBV9
j_call: TRBJ2-7
d_call: TRBD1
cdr3_aa: CASSAGTGGVHEQYF
cdr3_nt: TGTGCCAGCAGCGCCGGGACAGGGGGCGTCCACGAGCAGTACTTC

clone_size: medium-sized
v_call: TRBV6-1
j_call: TRBJ2-7
d_call: TRBD1
cdr3_aa: CASSHTGTGVHEQYF
cdr3_nt: TGTGCCAGCAGTCATACCGGGACAGGGGTCCACGAGCAGTACTTC

clone_size: many
v_call: TRBV29-1
j_call: TRBJ2-7
d_call: NA
cdr3_aa: CSVGLLAPADLLYEQYF
cdr3_nt: TGCAGCGTTGGATTGTTGGCCCCGGCGGATCTCTTATACGAGCAGTACTTC

clone_size: once
v_call: TRBV11-1
j_call: TRBJ2-1
d_call: TRBD2
cdr3_aa: CASSVRLATYNEQFF
cdr3_nt: TGTGCCAGCAGCGTCAGACTAGCGACCTACAATGAGCAGTTCTTC

clone_size: many
v_call: TRBV28
j_call: TRBJ1-5
d_call: NA
cdr3_aa: CASSYLVVFGGTYQPQHF
cdr3_nt: TGTGCCAGCAGTTATCTGGTGGTATTTGGGGGCACGTATCAGCCCCAGCATTTT

clone_size: few
v_call: TRBV28
j_call: TRBJ1-2
d_call: NA
cdr3_aa: CASSYGRNMGYTF
cdr3_nt: TGTGCCAGCAGTTACGGACGGAATATGGGCTACACCTTC

clone_size: NA
v_call: TRBV6-5
j_call: TRBJ1-5
d_call: NA
cdr3_aa: CASSSRAALGGNQPHHF
cdr3_nt: TGTGCCAGCAGTTCTCGGGCCGCACTGGGTGGCAATCAGCCCCATCATTTT

clone_size: NA
v_call: TRBV24-1
j_call: TRBJ2-5
d_call: TRBD2
cdr3_aa: CATSDLAEVSGSPETKYF
cdr3_nt: TGTGCCACCAGTGATTTAGCCGAAGTTAGCGGGAGCCCCGAGACCAAGTACTTC

clone_size: NA
v_call: TRBV7-9
j_call: TRBJ2-2
d_call: NA
cdr3_aa: CASSLRSGSGELFF
cdr3_nt: TGTGCCAGCAGCTTAAGATCGGGGTCCGGGGAGCTGTTTTTT

clone_size: NA
v_call: TRBV6-1
j_call: TRBJ2-7
d_call: NA
cdr3_aa: CASSEALSRNDYEQYF
cdr3_nt: TGTGCCAGCAGTGAAGCGCTAAGCAGGAATGACTACGAGCAGTACTTC

clone_size: few
v_call: TRBV25-1
j_call: TRBJ1-6
d_call: NA
cdr3_aa: CASSEPFGYNSPLHF
cdr3_nt: TGTGCCAGCAGTGAACCGTTTGGGTATAATTCACCCCTCCACTTT

clone_size: many
v_call: TRBV2
j_call: TRBJ1-6
d_call: NA
cdr3_aa: CASSNGAGKNSPLHF
cdr3_nt: TGTGCCAGCAGCAACGGGGCGGGAAAGAATTCACCCCTCCACTTT

clone_size: many
v_call: TRBV10-1
j_call: TRBJ2-5
d_call: NA
cdr3_aa: CASSGTYGSEQETQYF
cdr3_nt: TGCGCCAGCAGTGGGACGTATGGAAGCGAACAAGAGACCCAGTACTTC

clone_size: few
v_call: TRBV7-2
j_call: TRBJ2-7
d_call: NA
cdr3_aa: CARRRGNYEQYF
cdr3_nt: TGTGCCAGGCGGAGGGGAAACTACGAGCAGTACTTC

clone_size: NA
v_call: TRBV28
j_call: TRBJ2-5
d_call: NA
cdr3_aa: CASSLTSRETQYF
cdr3_nt: TGTGCCAGCAGCCTAACTAGCCGCGAGACCCAGTACTTC

clone_size: many
v_call: TRBV10-3
j_call: TRBJ1-2
d_call: NA
cdr3_aa: CAIEGGDYGYTF
cdr3_nt: TGTGCCATCGAGGGGGGGGACTATGGCTACACCTTC

clone_size: NA
v_call: TRBV20-1
j_call: TRBJ2-7
d_call: NA
cdr3_aa: CSASRGSVLYEQYF
cdr3_nt: TGCAGTGCTAGTCGAGGATCCGTACTCTACGAGCAGTACTTC

clone_size: NA
v_call: TRBV10-3
j_call: TRBJ1-2
d_call: NA
cdr3_aa: CAISDVSNGYSF
cdr3_nt: TGTGCCATCAGTGACGTCAGCAATGGCTACTCCTTC

clone_size: NA
v_call: TRBV5-1
j_call: TRBJ2-7
d_call: TRBD1
cdr3_aa: CASSVTGSSYEQYF
cdr3_nt: TGCGCCAGCAGCGTGACAGGGAGCTCCTACGAGCAGTACTTC

clone_size: many
v_call: TRBV9
j_call: TRBJ1-1
d_call: NA
cdr3_aa: CASSQTGLEAFF
cdr3_nt: TGTGCCAGCAGCCAAACAGGGCTTGAAGCTTTCTTT

clone_size: few
v_call: TRBV2
j_call: TRBJ2-1
d_call: NA
cdr3_aa: CASSLGAGGYNEQFF
cdr3_nt: TGTGCCAGCAGTTTAGGGGCTGGCGGATACAATGAGCAGTTCTTC